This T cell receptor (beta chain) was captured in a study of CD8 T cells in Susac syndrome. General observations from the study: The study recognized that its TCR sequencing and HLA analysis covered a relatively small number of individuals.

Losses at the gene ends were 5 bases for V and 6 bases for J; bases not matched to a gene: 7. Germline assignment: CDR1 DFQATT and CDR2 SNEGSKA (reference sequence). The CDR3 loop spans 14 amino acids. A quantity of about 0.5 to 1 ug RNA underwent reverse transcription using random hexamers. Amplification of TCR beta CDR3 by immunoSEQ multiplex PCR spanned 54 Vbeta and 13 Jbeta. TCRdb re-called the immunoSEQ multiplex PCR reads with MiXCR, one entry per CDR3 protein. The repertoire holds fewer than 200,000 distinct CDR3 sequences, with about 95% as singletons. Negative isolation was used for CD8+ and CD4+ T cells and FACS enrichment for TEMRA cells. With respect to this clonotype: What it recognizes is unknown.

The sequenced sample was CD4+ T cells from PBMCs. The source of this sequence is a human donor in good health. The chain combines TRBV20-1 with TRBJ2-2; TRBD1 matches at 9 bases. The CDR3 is CSALQGASPGELFF. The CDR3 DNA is TGCAGTGCTCTACAGGGGGCTAGCCCCGGGGAGCTGTTTTTT.